These 17 T cell receptor beta chains share one sample of origin, sequenced in a study of blood T cell repertoires in COVID-19. TCRdb's copy holds only in-frame clones and misses some; the assay was immunoSEQ multiplex PCR. This table holds fewer than 250,000 clones, 88% found once. The material sequenced was peripheral blood. Source of these receptors: a man between 70 and 80 years old with acute or convalescent COVID-19.

The chain joins TRBV10-3 to TRBJ2-7; possible D gene TRBD2, 5 bases. The CDR3 is 17 residues long. Germline V gene data show CDR1 as ENHRY and CDR2 as SYGVKD. With 0 bases removed from V and 0 bases from J, the gap between germline ends came to 15 bases. In DNA, the CDR3 is TGTGCCATCAGTGAGTCCCCCCAAGCGGTTAGCTCCTACGAGCAGTACTTC. This encodes CAISESPQAVSSYEQYF.

This chain connects TRBV19 to TRBJ2-7; D gene uncertain. The CDR3 length is 15 residues. Germline-derived CDR1 and CDR2 are LNHDA and SQIVND (reference sequence). Trimming left V 3 bases short and J 0 bases short, with 12 bases between. The CDR3 spells CASSISSGFSYEQYF. The CDR3 region has the DNA TGTGCCAGTAGTATTTCGTCAGGCTTCTCCTACGAGCAGTACTTC.

The rearrangement uses TRBV24-1 and TRBJ1-1; 7 bases are a match to TRBD1. CDR1 is KGHDR, CDR2 SFDVKD, per germline. J lost 0 bases, V lost 7 bases, and 4 bases had no gene match. The CDR3 extends over 14 amino acids. The CDR3 DNA reads as TGTGCCACCAGAGAAACAGGGGTGAACACTGAAGCTTTCTTT. It translates to CATRETGVNTEAFF.

The rearrangement links TRBV9 to TRBJ2-1; weak D call: TRBD1 (5 bases). CDR1 and CDR2 from the germline V gene are SGDLS and YYNGEE. The V end lost 1 base, the J end lost 1 base, and 12 bases lay between the germline ends. The CDR3 is 16 residues long. CDR3 residues: CASSVQGVFSYNEQFF. In DNA, the CDR3 is TGTGCCAGCAGCGTACAAGGGGTATTTTCCTACAATGAGCAGTTCTTC.

The CDR3 sequence: CASSLGSGYYNEQFF. The CDR3 DNA sequence: TGTGCCAGCAGCTTGGGTAGCGGGTACTACAATGAGCAGTTCTTC. The V and J genes are TRBV7-3 and TRBJ2-1; 7 bases line up with TRBD2. CDR1 is SGHTA, CDR2 FQGTGA, per germline. CDR3 length: 15 residues. Losses at the gene ends were 3 bases for V and 3 bases for J; bases not matched to a gene: 5.

Concerning this clone: The junction departs from the called germline gene at one end, perhaps through a read error. This sequence joins TRBV7-7 and TRBJ2-5; 7 nucleotides agree with TRBD1. Looked up from germline, CDR1 is SSHAT and CDR2 is FNYEAQ (reference sequence). The CDR3 has 15 amino acids. The CDR3: CASSANRGPQETQYF. The CDR3 bases are TGTGCTAGCAGCGCCAACAGGGGTCCGCAAGAGACCCAGTACTTC.

The chain employs TRBV5-6 and TRBJ2-7; 9 nucleotides line up with TRBD1. With V trimmed by 2 bases and J by 5 bases, 8 bases remained unmatched. Germline V gene lookup returns CDR1 SGHDT and CDR2 YYEEEE. The CDR3 totals 15 residues. The chain's CDR3 is CASSFPDRGYDEQYF. Here the CDR3 DNA reads TGTGCCAGCAGCTTTCCTGACAGGGGGTATGACGAGCAGTACTTC.

The gene calls are TRBV28 and TRBJ2-3, with TRBD2 as a possible D gene (5 bases). V lost 5 bases and J lost 2, with 17 bases in between. CDR1 is MDHEN, CDR2 SYDVKM, per germline. This CDR3 is 16 amino acids long. The CDR3 here is CASSPKRLTNTDTQYF. The DNA for the CDR3 is TGTGCCAGCAGTCCGAAGCGGCTAACCAACACAGATACGCAGTATTTT.

The genes are TRBV20-1 and TRBJ2-7, with a possible D match to TRBD1 (5 bases). CDR3 length equals 11 residues. V dropped 6 bases and J dropped 4 bases, with 10 bases sitting between them. Germline V lookup: CDR1 DFQATT, CDR2 SNEGSKA (reference sequence). CDR3 amino acids: CSAYQGYEQYF. DNA for the CDR3: TGCAGTGCGTATCAGGGTTACGAGCAGTACTTC.

This clone was observed a few times. The gene calls are TRBV3-1 (or the pseudogene TRBV3-2) and TRBJ1-6; 10 bases line up with TRBD1. CDR3 length: 17 residues. CDR1 and CDR2 (germline): LGHDT, YNNKEL (reference sequence). J lost 10 bases, V lost 2 bases, and 11 bases had no gene match. The DNA of the CDR3 is TGTGCCAGCAGCCAAATCTTGGGTTGGGACAGGGGCTCACCCCTCCACTTT. It translates to CASSQILGWDRGSPLHF.

This clone was found once. The chain joins TRBV27 to TRBJ1-6; 9 bases are a match to TRBD1. With V trimmed by 4 bases and J by 7 bases, 5 bases remained unmatched. Germline lookup yields CDR1 MNHEY and CDR2 SMNVEV (reference sequence). This CDR3 region has 15 residues. In DNA form, the CDR3 reads TGTGCCAGCAGTTCACAGGGGGCGGGGAATTCACCCCTCCACTTT. Its translation is CASSSQGAGNSPLHF.

This sequence joins TRBV6-2 or TRBV6-3 and TRBJ2-7; 9 bases fit TRBD2. Germline V gene lookup returns CDR1 MNHEY and CDR2 SVGEGT. Trimming at V came to 4 bases and at J to 2 bases, leaving 6 bases not matched to a gene. The CDR3 contains 15 residues. The CDR3 region has the DNA TGTGCCAGCAGTTCGCAAGCGGGAGGTCCCTACGAGCAGTACTTC. Protein product: CASSSQAGGPYEQYF.

This clone was observed a few times. The chain joins TRBV4-2 to TRBJ2-7; D gene ambiguous. Germline V gene data show CDR1 as LGHNA and CDR2 as YNFKEQ. The CDR3 loop spans 15 amino acids. Trimming removed 1 base from V and 0 bases from J, with 10 bases in between. CDR3 amino acids: CASSQVQRGSYEQYF. In nucleotides, the CDR3 is TGTGCCAGCAGCCAAGTCCAGCGCGGCTCCTACGAGCAGTACTTC.

V is TRBV7-2 and J is TRBJ2-2; TRBD2 agrees at 8 bases. The junction had 7 bases not matched to a gene; V was cut back by 3 bases and J by 7 bases. Germline values: CDR1 SGHTA, CDR2 FQGNSA. This CDR3 is 15 amino acids long. CDR3 residues: CASSFTGTSVGELFF. In DNA form, the CDR3 reads TGTGCCAGCAGCTTCACCGGGACTAGTGTCGGGGAGCTGTTTTTT.

This chain connects TRBV3-1 (or the pseudogene TRBV3-2) to TRBJ2-7; D is uncertain. The CDR3 is made up of 12 amino acids. V shed 8 bases and J shed 4 bases, with 12 bases lying between them. Germline lookup yields CDR1 LGHDT and CDR2 YNNKEL (reference sequence). CDR3 DNA: TGTGCCAGCTCGCCTAGAGGATACGAGCAGTACTTC. It codes for CASSPRGYEQYF.

This chain joins TRBV10-2 and TRBJ2-3; TRBD2 might be the D (5 bases). Germline loops: CDR1 WSHSY, CDR2 SAAADI. V was pared by 3 bases and J by 0 bases, with 7 bases between. The CDR3 runs to 14 residues. CDR3 sequence (DNA): TGCGCCAGCAGTGAAGGAGGTAGCACAGATACGCAGTATTTT. Residues: CASSEGGSTDTQYF.

The rearrangement links TRBV6-5 to TRBJ1-5; the D gene is possibly TRBD1 (6 bases). Per germline, CDR1 MNHEY and CDR2 SVGAGI. Trimming left V 5 bases short and J 4 bases short, with 15 bases between. The CDR3 runs to 15 residues. This chain's CDR3 is CASSKQGGKNQPQHF. The CDR3 region has the DNA TGTGCCAGCAGTAAACAGGGAGGGAAAAATCAGCCCCAGCATTTT.